Presented here are 25 T cell receptor beta chains from one specimen sequenced in a study of blood T cell repertoires in COVID-19. TCRdb keeps only in-frame clones here, not all; method: immunoSEQ multiplex PCR. The top ten hold less than 2% of the sample, which has about 480,000 clones, 88% seen once. The specimen was PBMCs or T cells enriched from blood (not recorded which). The receptor source for this set is a woman between 40 and 50 years old who had recovered from COVID-19.

The V gene is TRBV7-2, the J gene TRBJ1-2; TRBD1 might be the D (5 bases). Per the germline V gene, CDR1 is SGHTA and CDR2 is FQGNSA. The CDR3 consists of 15 residues. V gave up 0 bases and J gave up 3 bases, with 11 bases separating them. Written as DNA, the CDR3 is TGTGCCAGCAGCTTAGCCCTACAGGATTACTATGGCTACACCTTC. This translates into CASSLALQDYYGYTF.

This clone was observed a single time. The rearrangement links TRBV12-5 to TRBJ1-6, with a weak D call TRBD1 (6 bases). CDR3 length: 14 amino acids. Trimming removed 3 bases from V and 7 bases from J, with 10 bases in between. Germline V lookup: CDR1 LGHNT, CDR2 FRNRAP. CDR3 nucleotides: TGTGCTAGTGGTTTTGGACAGCGAAATTCACCCCTCCACTTT. It yields the protein CASGFGQRNSPLHF.

The chain employs TRBV2 and TRBJ1-1; D might be TRBD1 (6 bases). The V end was cut by 5 bases, the J end by 1 base, with 14 bases between. This CDR3 has 15 residues. Germline V lookup: CDR1 SNHLY, CDR2 FYNNEI. This chain's CDR3 is CASSSTGTPNTEAFF. In DNA form, the CDR3 reads TGTGCCAGCAGTTCGACCGGGACACCGAACACTGAAGCTTTCTTT.

This clone was seen only a few times. The J gene is TRBJ2-5, the V gene TRBV18; 7 bases are shared with TRBD2. The CDR3 has 16 residues. Germline lookup yields CDR1 KGHSH and CDR2 LQKENI. V lost 3 bases and J lost 4; bases outside the gene matches: 11. The CDR3 reads CASSPGVGGSIETQYF. The CDR3 DNA follows: TGTGCCAGCTCACCCGGTGTAGGCGGGAGTATAGAGACCCAGTACTTC.

The chain carries TRBV11-3 and TRBJ1-3, with 7 bases identical to TRBD1. V lost 3 bases and J lost 0; bases outside the gene matches: 2. Germline V gene sequence: CDR1 SGHNT, CDR2 YENEEA. The CDR3 consists of 15 residues. CDR3 nucleotide sequence: TGTGCCAGCAGCTTGGAGGGGGCCTCTGGAAACACCATATATTTT. It translates to CASSLEGASGNTIYF.

The chain carries TRBV5-1 and TRBJ1-4; D unresolved. V lost 4 bases, J lost 0 bases, and 7 bases lay in between. CDR1 and CDR2 (germline): SGHRS, YFSETQ. The CDR3 covers 14 residues. CDR3 residues: CASSRDTTNEKLFF. DNA for the CDR3: TGCGCCAGCAGCAGAGACACAACTAATGAAAAACTGTTTTTT.

This rearrangement joins TRBV7-9 to TRBJ2-1; TRBD2 matches 13 bases. V shed 1 base and J 10 bases; nucleotides not matched to a gene: 4. Per the germline V gene, CDR1 is SEHNR and CDR2 is FQNEAQ (reference sequence). The CDR3 consists of 15 residues. CDR3: CASSLGLAGGLEQFF. In DNA, the CDR3 is TGTGCCAGCAGCTTAGGACTAGCGGGAGGATTGGAGCAGTTCTTC.

This clone is a singleton in its sample. This chain uses TRBV4-3 with TRBJ1-2; 7 bases fit TRBD1. Germline loops: CDR1 LGHNA, CDR2 YSLEER. This CDR3 comprises 14 residues. Trimming took 3 bases from V and 4 from J; bases not matched to a gene: 5. CDR3 residues: CASSQVQGSYGYTF. DNA of the CDR3: TGCGCCAGCAGCCAGGTACAGGGGAGCTATGGCTACACCTTC.

The chain has TRBV10-3 and TRBJ2-1; 7 positions match TRBD1. The length of the CDR3 is 11 residues. The germline V gene encodes CDR1 ENHRY and CDR2 SYGVKD. J gave up 8 bases and V 6 bases, and 1 base lay outside the gene matches. CDR3: CAIRGGDEQFF. The CDR3 DNA sequence: TGTGCCATCAGAGGGGGCGATGAGCAGTTCTTC.

The chain employs TRBV4-1 and TRBJ2-7; 9 bases match TRBD1. J was trimmed by 4 bases and V by 3 bases; bases with no gene match: 13. Looked up from germline, CDR1 is MGHRA and CDR2 is YSYEKL. This CDR3 region has 17 residues. The CDR3 reads CASSHYAWTGASYEQYF. DNA for the CDR3: TGCGCCAGCAGCCATTACGCTTGGACAGGGGCTTCATACGAGCAGTACTTC.

The V and J genes are TRBV2 and TRBJ1-5, with D uncertain. Germline V gene lookup returns CDR1 SNHLY and CDR2 FYNNEI. CDR3 size: 14 residues. V shed 0 bases and J shed 8 bases, with 11 bases lying between them. The CDR3 nucleotides are TGTGCCAGCAGTGAAGCGCGGGGATATGAGCCCCAGCATTTT. The encoded protein is CASSEARGYEPQHF.

V gene TRBV10-3 combines with J gene TRBJ2-7; a possible D gene is TRBD2 (6 bases). CDR3 size: 15 residues. Germline V lookup: CDR1 ENHRY, CDR2 SYGVKD. The V and J ends lost 6 bases and 2 bases respectively, with 17 bases between them. Here the CDR3 reads CAIRPTGTRTYEQYF. The CDR3 nucleotides read TGTGCCATCAGACCAACCGGGACTCGAACCTACGAGCAGTACTTC.

The gene calls are TRBV7-7 and TRBJ2-2, with D possibly matching TRBD2 (5 bases). This CDR3 spans 15 amino acids. From germline, CDR1 is SSHAT and CDR2 FNYEAQ (reference sequence). Between the trimmed V and J ends, which lost 5 bases and 1 base, there was a span of 11 bases. The CDR3: CASSRGRLNTGELFF. The CDR3 DNA sequence: TGTGCCAGCAGCCGCGGGCGGCTGAACACCGGGGAGCTGTTTTTT. The full variable domain, completed using reference TRBV7-7 and TRBJ2-2, is GAGVSQSPRYKVTKRGQDVTLRCDPISSHATLYWYQQALGQGPEFLTYFNYEAQPDKSGLPSDRFSAERPEGSISTLTIQRTEQRDSAMYRCASSRGRLNTGELFFGEGSRLTVL.

This rearrangement joins TRBV27 to TRBJ1-1; D is perhaps TRBD1 (5 bases). Germline V lookup: CDR1 MNHEY, CDR2 SMNVEV (reference sequence). This CDR3 comprises 14 residues. V shed 8 bases and J shed 2 bases, with 15 bases lying between them. CDR3 nucleotides: TGTGCCAGCCGTGGAGTAGGGGTTAACACTGAAGCTTTCTTT. This sequence encodes CASRGVGVNTEAFF.

J is TRBJ1-2 and V is TRBV4-1; 9 nucleotides match TRBD1. The ends lost 3 bases at V and 7 bases at J; junction bases unmatched: 6. The CDR3 length is 14 residues. CDR1 is MGHRA, CDR2 YSYEKL, per germline. CDR3 sequence (DNA): TGCGCCAGCAGCCAGTCCGGGACAGGGCGTGGCTACACCTTC. As protein: CASSQSGTGRGYTF.

The genes are TRBV11-3 and TRBJ2-7, with 9 bases matching TRBD2. In germline, CDR1 is SGHNT, CDR2 YENEEA. The V and J ends lost 5 bases and 6 bases, in that order; junction bases with no gene match: 11. CDR3 length: 15 amino acids. Here the CDR3 reads CASSIGTSKGTEQYF. In DNA form, the CDR3 reads TGTGCCAGCAGCATCGGGACTAGCAAAGGAACCGAGCAGTACTTC.

The CDR3 is CASSPYRQGGNEQYF. The CDR3 nucleotides are TGTGCCAGCAGTCCTTACCGACAGGGAGGAAACGAGCAGTACTTC. J is TRBJ2-7 and V is TRBV6-5, with a weak D call TRBD1 (7 bases). Between the trimmed V and J ends, which lost 5 bases and 5 bases, there was a span of 19 bases. This CDR3 has 15 residues. Germline assignment: CDR1 MNHEY and CDR2 SVGAGI.

This chain joins TRBV15 and TRBJ2-1; 8 positions agree with TRBD2. Germline CDR1 and CDR2: LNHNV and YYDKDF (reference sequence). The CDR3 spans 16 residues. The junction had 8 bases not matched to a gene; V was cut back by 0 bases and J by 7 bases. The CDR3 region has the DNA TGTGCCACCAGCAGAGAGACGGGAGGGCCTCTAAATGAGCAGTTCTTC. Protein: CATSRETGGPLNEQFF.

A single count supports this clone. The chain combines TRBV27 with TRBJ2-7, with TRBD2 matching 9 bases. This CDR3 has 15 residues. Germline V gene sequence: CDR1 MNHEY, CDR2 SMNVEV (reference sequence). V trimming: 3 bases; J trimming: 3 bases; junction bases outside the gene matches: 6. The CDR3 spells CASSFAGGRIYEQYF. The CDR3 DNA follows: TGTGCCAGCAGTTTCGCGGGAGGGCGGATCTACGAGCAGTACTTC.

The J gene is TRBJ2-7, the V gene TRBV5-4; D is possibly TRBD1 (6 bases). CDR1 SGHNT and CDR2 YYREEE come from the germline V gene (reference sequence). Trimming removed 10 bases from V and 3 bases from J, with 17 bases in between. This CDR3 is 13 amino acids long. The CDR3 region is CAGSYRANYEQYF. The CDR3, as DNA: TGTGCCGGCTCGTACAGGGCCAACTACGAGCAGTACTTC.

The CDR3 nucleotides read TGTGCCAGTAGTACGAGCTTCTCCTACAATGAGCAGTTCTTC. Protein product: CASSTSFSYNEQFF. This chain uses TRBV19 with TRBJ2-1; D not certain. The CDR3 is made up of 14 amino acids. V was cut by 4 bases and J by 0 bases, with 7 bases left in between. Germline CDR1 LNHDA, CDR2 SQIVND (reference sequence).

The genes are TRBV9 and TRBJ2-2; the match to TRBD1 covers 7 bases. This CDR3 is 15 amino acids long. Germline V gene sequence: CDR1 SGDLS, CDR2 YYNGEE. V lost 7 bases to trimming and J lost 2 bases; unmatched junction nucleotides: 8. CDR3 nucleotide sequence: TGTGCCAGCGGGCCGGGACAGATAAACACCGGGGAGCTGTTTTTT. Its protein product is CASGPGQINTGELFF.

This clone was recorded once. V and J are TRBV19 and TRBJ1-5; D unclear. V was shortened by 3 bases and J by 5 bases, with 8 bases between the two germline ends. The CDR3 has 13 amino acids. Per germline, CDR1 LNHDA and CDR2 SQIVND (reference sequence). CDR3 bases: TGTGCCAGTAGTATGCGGGGTTATCAGCCCCAGCATTTT. Protein sequence: CASSMRGYQPQHF.

V gene TRBV2 combines with J gene TRBJ2-6, with 9 bases aligning to TRBD1. V lost 4 bases and J lost 2; bases outside the gene matches: 12. Germline V gives CDR1 SNHLY, CDR2 FYNNEI. CDR3 size: 19 residues. CDR3 sequence: CASSAQSGTGLPGANVLTF. DNA of the CDR3: TGTGCCAGCAGTGCCCAAAGCGGGACAGGGTTGCCTGGGGCCAACGTCCTGACTTTC.

The chain has TRBV21-1 and TRBJ1-1; the table's D gene call, TRBD1, was not cross checked with the DNA. TRBV21-1 corresponds to a pseudogene. The CDR3 loop spans 15 amino acids. In DNA form, the CDR3 reads TGTGCCAGCAGCAAAAGAGGGGGTGAAGGCACTGAAGCTTTCTTT. This sequence encodes CASSKRGGEGTEAFF.